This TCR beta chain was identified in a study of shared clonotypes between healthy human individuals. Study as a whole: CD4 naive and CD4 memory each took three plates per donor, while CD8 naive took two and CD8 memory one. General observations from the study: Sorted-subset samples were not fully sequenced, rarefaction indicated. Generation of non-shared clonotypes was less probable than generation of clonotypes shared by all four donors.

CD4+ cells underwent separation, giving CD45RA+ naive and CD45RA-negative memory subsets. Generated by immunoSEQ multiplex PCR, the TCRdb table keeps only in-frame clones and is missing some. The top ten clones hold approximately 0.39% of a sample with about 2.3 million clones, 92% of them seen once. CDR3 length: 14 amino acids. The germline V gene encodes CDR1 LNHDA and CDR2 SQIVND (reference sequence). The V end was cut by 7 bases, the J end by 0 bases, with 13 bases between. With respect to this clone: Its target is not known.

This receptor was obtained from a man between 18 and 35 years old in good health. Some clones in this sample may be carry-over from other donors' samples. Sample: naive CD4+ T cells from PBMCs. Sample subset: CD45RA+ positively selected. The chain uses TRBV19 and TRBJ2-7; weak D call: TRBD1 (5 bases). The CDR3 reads CASTVTVSSYEQYF. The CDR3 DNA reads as TGTGCCAGTACCGTGACAGTGAGCTCCTACGAGCAGTACTTC.